The rows below give T cell receptor beta chains drawn from one sample of a study of cytomegalovirus exposure and HLA in healthy donors. The method was immunoSEQ multiplex PCR; TCRdb's version includes in-frame clones alone and lacks a portion of them. Among roughly 150,000 clones listed, 75% were seen once. Sequencing was done on a sample of PBMCs. The receptors stem from a woman aged 45-65 years in good health and CMV-seropositive. Both conserved end residues are part of each CDR3. A D gene is named only where the DNA matches it firmly. Clone size is shown for a subset of rows, as once, few, many or a class of expanded clone.

J	D	size	length	V	DNA	CDR3
TRBJ2-5	.	few	15	TRBV4-2	TGTGCCAGCAGCTTGGAGTTGGGGGGTTCGGAGACCCAGTACTTC	CASSLELGGSETQYF
TRBJ2-2	TRBD1	few	15	TRBV5-4	TGTGCCAGCAGCTTGGACCGAACAGGGGCCGGGGAGCTGTTTTTT	CASSLDRTGAGELFF
TRBJ1-3	TRBD1	.	13	TRBV30	TGTGCCTGGGCGACAGGGGACGGGAACACCATATATTTT	CAWATGDGNTIYF
TRBJ2-5	.	.	15	TRBV15	TGTGCCACCAGCAGAGAGGGGGGGCAGGGAGAGACCCAGTACTTC	CATSREGGQGETQYF
TRBJ1-2	.	.	13	TRBV6-5	TGTGCCAGCAGTTATACTACAGGGTATGGCTACACCTTC	CASSYTTGYGYTF
TRBJ1-2	.	.	13	TRBV9	TGTGCCAGCAGCATAAACTCCTACTATGGCTACACCTTC	CASSINSYYGYTF
TRBJ2-1	.	.	13	TRBV7-7	TGTGCCAGCAGTTTGCGGGTGAACAATGAGCAGTTCTTC	CASSLRVNNEQFF
TRBJ2-7	.	few	14	TRBV27	TGTGCCAGCAGTTTATCGGGCAGGGGATACGAGCAGTACTTC	CASSLSGRGYEQYF
TRBJ1-5	TRBD1	.	16	TRBV6-6	TGTGCCAGCCGGGACAGGGGTACGATGGGCAATCAGCCCCAGCATTTT	CASRDRGTMGNQPQHF
TRBJ2-7	.	few	13	TRBV30	TGTGCCTGGAGTGTTGACAGGCACAACGAGCAGTACTTC	CAWSVDRHNEQYF
TRBJ2-5	.	.	14	TRBV21-1	TGTGCCAGCCCCTCAGGGTGGGTGGAAGAGACCCAGTACTTC	CASPSGWVEETQYF
TRBJ1-6	TRBD1	.	15	TRBV7-3	TGTGCCAGCAGCCAGACAGGGGGATATAGATCACCCCTCCACTTT	CASSQTGGYRSPLHF
TRBJ1-4	.	.	13	TRBV25-1	TGTGCCAGCAGACCGCAGGGTTTGGAAAAACTGTTTTTT	CASRPQGLEKLFF
TRBJ1-1	TRBD1	.	12	TRBV7-2	TGTGCCAGCAGCGCGGACAGGGGGCGGACTTTCTTT	CASSADRGRTFF
TRBJ1-1	.	.	15	TRBV19	TGTGCCAGTAGTAGGGGGGAGTGGCGTTTCGCTGAAGCTTTCTTT	CASSRGEWRFAEAFF
TRBJ2-3	TRBD2	.	15	TRBV7-9	TGTGCCAGCAGCATGAGCGGGATGAGCACAGATACGCAGTATTTT	CASSMSGMSTDTQYF
TRBJ2-2	TRBD2	.	14	TRBV28	TGTGCCAGCAGTTTAGTGGGGGGGACCGGGGAGCTGTTTTTT	CASSLVGGTGELFF
TRBJ1-6	.	.	13	TRBV2	TGTGCCAGCAGCGAACTCTTATATTCACCCCTCCACTTT	CASSELLYSPLHF
TRBJ1-2	.	.	14	TRBV7-2	TGTGCCAGCAGCCCGGCGGACAACTACTATGGCTACACCTTC	CASSPADNYYGYTF
TRBJ2-2	TRBD1	.	13	TRBV30	TGTGCCGTTGACAGGGGTGACACCGGGGAGCTGTTTTTT	CAVDRGDTGELFF
TRBJ2-3	.	.	11	TRBV6-1	TGTGCCAGCAGCGTGTCAGATACGCAGTATTTT	CASSVSDTQYF
TRBJ2-5	.	.	11	TRBV20-1	TGCAGTGTCACCCAGGGAGAGACCCAGTACTTC	CSVTQGETQYF
TRBJ2-3	TRBD2	.	18	TRBV25-1	TGTGCCAGCAGTGAACCCTTAGGACTAGCGGGGGGCACAGTGGCGCAGTATTTT	CASSEPLGLAGGTVAQYF
TRBJ2-1	TRBD1	.	15	TRBV5-1	TGCGCCAGCAGCCCACGGGACAGGGACGCCAATGAGCAGTTCTTC	CASSPRDRDANEQFF
TRBJ2-5	.	.	16	TRBV7-9	TGTGCCAGCAGCACCTCCGGTGAAGGGGCACAAGAGACCCAGTACTTC	CASSTSGEGAQETQYF
TRBJ1-1	.	.	11	TRBV7-9	TGTGCCAGCAGCCGCGAGGGTAGCGCTTTCTTT	CASSREGSAFF
TRBJ2-3	TRBD2	.	16	TRBV9	TGTGCCAGCAGCGTAGGTACCGGGGGGGCCATGAATACGCAGTATTTT	CASSVGTGGAMNTQYF
TRBJ1-1	TRBD1	.	14	TRBV4-2	TGTGCCAGCAGCGGAATAGACAGGGCTGATGAAGCTTTCTTT	CASSGIDRADEAFF
TRBJ2-1	.	.	17	TRBV7-9	TGTGCCAGCAGCTTCCCCGCCGGGACTGCCGCGGGCAATGAGCAGTTCTTC	CASSFPAGTAAGNEQFF
TRBJ2-7	TRBD1	.	12	TRBV5-1	TGCGCCAGCAGCAGTACAGGGGGCGAGCAGTACTTC	CASSSTGGEQYF
TRBJ2-5	TRBD1	.	13	TRBV9	TGTGCCAGCAGCGCACAGGGGCAAGGGGCCCAGTACTTC	CASSAQGQGAQYF
TRBJ2-7	.	once	14	TRBV30	TGTGCCTGGAATCATGGGCTTCCCCAATGGGAGCAGTACTTC	CAWNHGLPQWEQYF
TRBJ2-7	.	.	12	TRBV21-1	TGTGCCGTCGGACAAAAGGGCTACGAGCAGTACTTC	CAVGQKGYEQYF
TRBJ1-1	TRBD1	.	15	TRBV2	TGTGCCAGCAGTCGACAGGGTACAAGGAACACTGAAGCTTTCTTT	CASSRQGTRNTEAFF
TRBJ2-5	.	.	14	TRBV7-7	TGTGCCAGCAGCCCGTCGCCTAGCGCAGAGACCCAGTACTTC	CASSPSPSAETQYF
TRBJ1-4	TRBD1	.	15	TRBV18	TGTGCCAGCTCTCGACTTCCCGGGACAGGGGAAAAACTGTTTTTT	CASSRLPGTGEKLFF
TRBJ2-7	.	.	17	TRBV10-2	TGCGCCAGCAAAGATAGCTATGTGGGGCGACAACCCTACGAGCAGTACTTC	CASKDSYVGRQPYEQYF
TRBJ2-7	.	.	17	TRBV13	TGTGCCAGCAGCTTGCTACAGGCTGAGGGGGAAACCTACGAGCAGTACTTC	CASSLLQAEGETYEQYF
TRBJ2-1	TRBD2	.	18	TRBV19	TGTGCCAGTAGTACCCCCCCCAGCGGGGGGGCGGGCTACAATGAGCAGTTCTTC	CASSTPPSGGAGYNEQFF
TRBJ2-6	.	few	14	TRBV27	TGTGCCAGCAGTTTCAGCTCTGGGGCCAACGTCCTGACTTTC	CASSFSSGANVLTF
TRBJ2-1	TRBD2	once	17	TRBV7-2	TGTGCCAGCAGCTTAATGTACGGGGCTAGCGGGGGCAATGAGCAGTTCTTC	CASSLMYGASGGNEQFF
TRBJ2-3	.	.	14	TRBV9	TGTGCCAGCACGGGGGGCTTTAGCACAGATACGCAGTATTTT	CASTGGFSTDTQYF
TRBJ1-5	.	few	15	TRBV4-2	TGTGCCAGCAGCCAAGATAGTGGCCGCCCAGGGCCCCAGCATTTT	CASSQDSGRPGPQHF
TRBJ2-5	TRBD2	few	13	TRBV5-4	TGTGCCAGCAGCTTACTAGCGGGAGAGACCCAGTACTTC	CASSLLAGETQYF
TRBJ2-1	TRBD2	few	14	TRBV27	TGTGCCAGCAGACTAGCGGGGGGGCCAGGTGAGCAGTTCTTC	CASRLAGGPGEQFF
TRBJ1-2	.	few	11	TRBV6-1	TGTGCCAGCAGTGAACAAATTGGCTACACCTTC	CASSEQIGYTF
TRBJ1-2	.	.	12	TRBV2	TGTGCCAGCAGTGACTGGTTAGTGGGCTACACCTTC	CASSDWLVGYTF
TRBJ2-5	.	.	12	TRBV2	TGTGCCAGCGGACAGACAGGAGAGACCCAGTACTTC	CASGQTGETQYF
TRBJ2-1	TRBD1	.	13	TRBV2	TGTGCCAGCAAGGGACAGGGGGCCAATGAGCAGTTCTTC	CASKGQGANEQFF
TRBJ1-1	TRBD1	once	16	TRBV29-1	TGCAGCGTCCTTGGGGGACAGGGGGAGATATTGGCTGAAGCTTTCTTT	CSVLGGQGEILAEAFF
TRBJ2-1	TRBD2	.	17	TRBV5-1	TGCGCCAGCAGTGGGCTAGCGGGGGGCCACCTTAACAATGAGCAGTTCTTC	CASSGLAGGHLNNEQFF
TRBJ2-1	TRBD1	.	15	TRBV19	TGTGCCAGTAGTATGGGGACAGGGCGCTACAATGAGCAGTTCTTC	CASSMGTGRYNEQFF
TRBJ2-1	.	few	10	TRBV20-1	TGCAGTGCCCTCGGCAATGAGCAGTTCTTC	CSALGNEQFF
TRBJ2-1	.	.	14	TRBV2	TGTGCCAGCAGGAAGGAGGACAGACTAAATGAGCAGTTCTTC	CASRKEDRLNEQFF
TRBJ2-7	.	.	13	TRBV11-2	TGTGCCAGCAGCTTAGAAAGCCCCCTACTACGATACTTC	CASSLESPLLRYF